This T cell receptor beta chain was retrieved from a study of patients and donors after allogeneic stem cell transplantation. TCRdb processed the RT-PCR reads anew with MiXCR; each CDR3 protein has one entry. The sample lists around 90,000 distinct CDR3 sequences, approximately 49% occurring once. Germline lookup yields CDR1 KGHSH and CDR2 LQKENI. Trimming left V 0 bases short and J 1 base short, with 18 bases between. This CDR3 spans 18 amino acids. This clonotype occurred a few times. This sequence joins TRBV18 and TRBJ1-1; D is ambiguous. The sequenced sample was blood, either unsorted or a sorted T cell fraction (not recorded which). This TCR was sampled from a human donor who was either an allogeneic HSCT recipient or a stem cell or donor lymphocyte infusion donor (not recorded which). It is not recorded whose cells these are; they may come from a transplant donor. CDR3 in DNA: TGTGCCAGCTCACCACCGAGACACAACAGAGGCCCGAACACTGAAGCTTTCTTT. It encodes CASSPPRHNRGPNTEAFF.